The T cell receptor (beta chain) described here comes from a study of blood T cell repertoires in COVID-19. Overall study: Sites in the United States, Italy and Spain provided acute and convalescent COVID-19 samples.

In the original processing: Estimated nucleated cell counts came from reference gene primer amplification. Assay used: immunoSEQ multiplex PCR; TCRdb lists only in-frame clones, some missing. For V, J and clone size, that table is used; D and trimming come from the DNA. The sample includes some 250,000 clones, approximately 90% seen only once; the top ten take 0.99%. Germline V gene lookup returns CDR1 MNHNS and CDR2 SASEGT. The CDR3 length is 15 residues. Deletions cut 3 bases from V and 3 bases from J, with 11 bases between. The sequenced sample consisted of peripheral blood. This TCR was recovered from a woman aged 40-49 years who had recovered from COVID-19. V usage is TRBV6-1 and J usage is TRBJ2-2, with D possibly being TRBD2 (6 bases). CDR3 bases: TGTGCCAGCAGTGATTTGGGGGGTCACACCGGGGAGCTGTTTTTT. Translating it yields CASSDLGGHTGELFF.